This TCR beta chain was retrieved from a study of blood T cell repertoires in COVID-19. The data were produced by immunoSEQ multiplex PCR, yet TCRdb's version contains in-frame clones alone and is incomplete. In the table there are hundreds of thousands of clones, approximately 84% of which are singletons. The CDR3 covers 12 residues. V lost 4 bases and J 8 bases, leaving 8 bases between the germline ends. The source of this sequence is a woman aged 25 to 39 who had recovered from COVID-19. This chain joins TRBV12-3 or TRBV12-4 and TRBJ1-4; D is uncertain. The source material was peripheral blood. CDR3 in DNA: TGTGCCAGCAGTTCTGTCAGGGAAAAACTGTTTTTT. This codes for CASSSVREKLFF.